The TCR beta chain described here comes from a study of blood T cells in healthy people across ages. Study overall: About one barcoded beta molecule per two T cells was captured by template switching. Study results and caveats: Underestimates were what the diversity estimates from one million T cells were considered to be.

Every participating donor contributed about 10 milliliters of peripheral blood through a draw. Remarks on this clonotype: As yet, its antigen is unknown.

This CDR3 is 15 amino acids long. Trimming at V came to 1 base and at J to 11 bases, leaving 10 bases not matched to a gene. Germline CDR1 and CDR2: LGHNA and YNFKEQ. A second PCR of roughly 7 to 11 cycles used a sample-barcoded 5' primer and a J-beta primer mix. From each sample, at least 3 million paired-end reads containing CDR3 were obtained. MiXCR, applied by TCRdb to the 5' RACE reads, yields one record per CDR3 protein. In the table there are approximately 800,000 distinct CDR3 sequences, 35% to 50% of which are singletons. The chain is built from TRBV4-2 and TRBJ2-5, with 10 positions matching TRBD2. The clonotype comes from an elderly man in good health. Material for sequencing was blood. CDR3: CASSQASGGGDEQYF. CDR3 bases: TGTGCCAGCAGCCAAGCAAGCGGGGGGGGCGATGAGCAGTACTTC.